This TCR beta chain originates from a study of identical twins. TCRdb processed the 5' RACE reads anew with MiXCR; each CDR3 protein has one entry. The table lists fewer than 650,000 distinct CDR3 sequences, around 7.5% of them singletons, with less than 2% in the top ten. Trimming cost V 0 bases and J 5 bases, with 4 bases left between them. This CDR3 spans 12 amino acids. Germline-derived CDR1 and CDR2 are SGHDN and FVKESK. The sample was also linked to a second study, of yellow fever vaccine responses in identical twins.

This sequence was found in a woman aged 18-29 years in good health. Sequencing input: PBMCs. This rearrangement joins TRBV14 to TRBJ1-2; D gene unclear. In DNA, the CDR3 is TGTGCCAGCAGCCAAGATCGGTATGGCTACACCTTC. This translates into CASSQDRYGYTF.